The clone carrying this TCR beta chain was picked up a small number of times. The CDR3 is 15 residues long. The germline V gene encodes CDR1 SQVTM and CDR2 ANQGSEA. Losses at the gene ends were 3 bases for V and 10 bases for J; bases not matched to a gene: 14. The library targeted TCRbeta and was prepared with unique molecular identifiers. TCRdb itself ran the PCR reads through MiXCR, one entry per CDR3 protein. The repertoire holds about 230,000 distinct CDR3 sequences, with approximately 10% as singletons. The data were obtained in a study of T-cell reconstitution after alpha-beta-depleted transplantation in children.

Material: PBMCs from the stem cell graft donor, obtained from the stem cell graft. The clonotype originates from a human donor who donated a stem cell graft to a child with acute lymphoblastic leukemia. The chain joins TRBV29-1 to TRBJ2-5; TRBD2 agrees at 10 bases. The CDR3 region is CSVEGLAGVSKVQYF. Written as DNA, the CDR3 is TGCAGCGTTGAGGGGCTAGCGGGGGTATCAAAGGTCCAGTACTTC.